This entry is about one TCR beta chain. What it recognizes is unknown. The data were taken from a study of T-cell memory formation after mild COVID-19. Turning to the study itself: Clustering of TCRs was largely donor specific.

TCRdb re-called the 5' RACE reads through MiXCR, storing one row per CDR3 protein. The profile shows under 350,000 distinct CDR3 sequences, roughly 16% of them singletons. Overall study findings and caveats: Among contracting clones, CD4+ were mainly CM/EM and CD8+ enriched in EMRA.

The V gene end was trimmed by 5 bases and the J gene end by 7 bases; junction bases not matched to a gene: 11. This CDR3 contains 16 residues. In germline, CDR1 is MNHEY, CDR2 SVGAGI. The sequence was obtained from a man between 18 and 35 years old who had mild COVID-19 (a few samples of this study predate the infection). Cell type and time point are not known. Sequences were obtained from PBMCs or a T cell subset sorted from them (not recorded which). V is TRBV6-5 and J is TRBJ2-5; 12 bases agree with TRBD2. Here the CDR3 DNA reads TGTGCCAGCAGTCTCAGCCCTAGCGGGGGGGCACCGACCCAGTACTTC. It is translated as CASSLSPSGGAPTQYF.